A selection of T cell receptor beta chains follows, all from one sample in a study of blood T cell repertoires in COVID-19. Repertoires were generated with immunoSEQ multiplex PCR, while TCRdb's copy carries only in-frame clones and drops some. The table lists around 300,000 clones, around 90% of them singletons. The specimen was peripheral blood. The source of these receptors is a woman in her 40s with acute or convalescent COVID-19. Each CDR3 is given with its conserved first and last residue. The D gene is left open where the match is weak.

V,D,CDR3
TRBV7-2,.,CASSLVGGSSTGELFF
TRBV9,TRBD1,CASSVGTGNQPQHF
TRBV3-1/TRBV3-2,TRBD1,CASSQGTGVGAPLHF
TRBV10-3,TRBD1,CAISDRGQGAEAFF
TRBV7-8,TRBD1,CASSLAQGAGYGYTF
TRBV11-2,TRBD1,CASSPTGLAQYF
TRBV27,.,CASRRQGATNEKLFF
TRBV11-2,.,CASKSGIERLNTEAFF
TRBV19,.,CASAVRADTEAFF
TRBV5-4,.,CASSLDSNYGYTF
TRBV2,TRBD1,CASSEGQASYNEQFF
TRBV4-1,.,CASSPYMANEKLFF
TRBV30,.,CAWSHRNTGELFF
TRBV6-5,TRBD1,CASFGQGVGTEAFF
TRBV5-1,.,CASSLAEGGSEKLFF
TRBV19,TRBD1,CASGAQGASTEAFF
TRBV5-4,.,CASSGVQEYQETQYF
TRBV14,.,CASKSGHFSGNTIYF
TRBV27,TRBD2,CASSRTSGAYNEQFF
TRBV5-4,TRBD2,CASSLASGSGNTGELFF
TRBV2,.,CASRPILARTEAFF
TRBV5-4,.,CASSVEARGPQHF
TRBV18,.,CASSPYNQPQHF
TRBV6-6,.,CASSSPGSYNEQFF
TRBV6-5,TRBD1,CASSYSGTGLAEAFF
TRBV6-4,.,CASSDWPAREAFF
TRBV21-1,.,CASSRVGQGAGNTEAFF
TRBV5-1,.,CASSLGRTIYF
TRBV15,.,CATSNLHTTPPDTQYF
TRBV12-3/TRBV12-4,.,CASSLRGTGELFF
TRBV18,TRBD2,CASSPGASGGLGGGQYF
TRBV19,TRBD1,CASSRTGFPFF
TRBV3-1/TRBV3-2,.,CASSQAGKSNNEQFF
TRBV11-2,TRBD1,CASSRQGQAATPLHF
TRBV5-1,.,CASSNPSWADRGNEKLFF
TRBV9,TRBD1,CASSPLTGQTGELFF